The TCR beta chain described here comes from a study of cytomegalovirus exposure and HLA in healthy donors. Study results and caveats: When analyzed later, a missense DCLRE1C variant was found to be linked to TCR beta V- and J-gene trimming. It is likely that the observed cluster of highly shared sequence variants was a sequencing artifact. In a later analysis, an Asian-associated ancestry cluster reportedly showed fewer N-insertions than the approximately 640-donor mean. Apart from CMV serostatus, no immune exposure information was available.

Vbeta (60) and Jbeta (13) primers were used in the PCR. Clones were read by immunoSEQ multiplex PCR, and TCRdb kept only the in-frame ones, dropping some. This sample carries some 150,000 clones, less than 85% of them seen once, and the ten largest clones take roughly 1.5%. On this clone: Antigen: not known.

CDR1 LGHNA and CDR2 YNFKEQ come from the germline V gene. This CDR3 has 17 residues. The V gene end was trimmed by 3 bases and the J gene end by 2 bases; junction bases not matched to a gene: 11. The sequencing input was PBMCs. The rearrangement uses TRBV4-2 and TRBJ2-3; 7 nucleotides agree with TRBD2. This receptor was taken from a male donor in good health and CMV-seronegative. The CDR3 protein is CASSHRYPLAATDTQYF. In DNA form, the CDR3 reads TGTGCCAGCAGCCATCGCTATCCCCTAGCGGCCACAGATACGCAGTATTTT.